This T cell receptor beta chain appears in the sequencing data of a study of shared clonotypes between healthy human individuals. The germline CDR1 and CDR2 sequences are MNHEY and SMNVEV (reference sequence). Losses at the gene ends were 6 bases for V and 2 bases for J; bases not matched to a gene: 5. CDR3 length equals 14 residues. Tens of thousands of T cell genomes, or approximately 0.2 ug DNA, went into the sorted-subset replicate PCRs. The table came from immunoSEQ multiplex PCR; TCRdb's copy has only in-frame clones and leaves some out. This table has about 710,000 clones, around three quarters appearing once.

Sequencing was performed on memory CD4+ T cells sorted from blood. As for subset: CD45RA-negative fraction. The V and J genes are TRBV27 and TRBJ1-2, with 8 bases that match TRBD1. This clonotype was obtained from a woman in her 30s in good health. The CDR3 DNA follows: TGTGCCAGCAGCCGACAGGGGATCAACTATGGCTACACCTTC. Encoded protein: CASSRQGINYGYTF.